This TCR beta chain stems from a study of technical replicates of blood from several donors. The trim removed 7 bases at V and 5 bases at J, leaving 2 bases unmatched. The length of the CDR3 is 13 residues. CDR1 is MNHNS, CDR2 SASEGT, per germline. The data were produced by immunoSEQ multiplex PCR, yet TCRdb's version contains in-frame clones alone and is incomplete. The sample yields tens of thousands of clones, about 98% seen once. Specimen: T cells isolated from PBMCs. This clonotype was sampled from a human donor in good health. This sequence joins TRBV6-1 and TRBJ1-5; 10 bases line up with TRBD1. CDR3: CASTGTGDQPQHF. Here the CDR3 DNA reads TGTGCCAGCACCGGGACAGGGGATCAGCCCCAGCATTTT.